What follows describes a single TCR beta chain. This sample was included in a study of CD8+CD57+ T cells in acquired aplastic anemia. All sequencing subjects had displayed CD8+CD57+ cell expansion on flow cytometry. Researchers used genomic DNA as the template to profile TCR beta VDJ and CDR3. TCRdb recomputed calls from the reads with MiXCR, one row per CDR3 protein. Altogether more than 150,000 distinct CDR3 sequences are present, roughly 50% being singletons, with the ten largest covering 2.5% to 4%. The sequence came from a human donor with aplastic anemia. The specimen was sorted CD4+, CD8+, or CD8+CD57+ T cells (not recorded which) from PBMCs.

The CDR3 protein is CASSLAFLEQFF. The CDR3, as DNA: TGTGCCAGCAGCTTAGCTTTCCTCGAGCAGTTCTTC. The chain carries TRBV7-8 and TRBJ2-1; D ambiguous. CDR3 length: 12 amino acids. Germline CDR1 is SGHVS and CDR2 is FQNEAQ. Trimming removed 0 bases from V and 10 bases from J, with 7 bases in between.